This paragraph covers one T cell receptor beta chain sequence. Each individual donor underwent a draw of roughly 10 milliliters of peripheral blood. The entry originates in a study of blood T cells in healthy people across ages. V was pared by 4 bases and J by 9 bases, with 17 bases between. CDR1 SGHDT and CDR2 YYEEEE come from the germline V gene. This CDR3 has 15 amino acids. Together with a sample-barcoded 5' primer, a J-beta primer mix was included in a second PCR lasting roughly 6 to 12 cycles. One entry per CDR3 protein results from TCRdb running MiXCR on the 5' RACE reads. The sample lists around 990,000 distinct CDR3 sequences, 35% to 40% occurring once.

This rearrangement joins TRBV5-6 to TRBJ1-6, with D possibly being TRBD1 (6 bases). The source is a man aged 18 to 29 in good health. Sequenced: blood. CDR3 nucleotides: TGTGCCAGCAGCACCCGGACAGAACCCGGTTCACCCCTCCACTTT. It codes for CASSTRTEPGSPLHF.